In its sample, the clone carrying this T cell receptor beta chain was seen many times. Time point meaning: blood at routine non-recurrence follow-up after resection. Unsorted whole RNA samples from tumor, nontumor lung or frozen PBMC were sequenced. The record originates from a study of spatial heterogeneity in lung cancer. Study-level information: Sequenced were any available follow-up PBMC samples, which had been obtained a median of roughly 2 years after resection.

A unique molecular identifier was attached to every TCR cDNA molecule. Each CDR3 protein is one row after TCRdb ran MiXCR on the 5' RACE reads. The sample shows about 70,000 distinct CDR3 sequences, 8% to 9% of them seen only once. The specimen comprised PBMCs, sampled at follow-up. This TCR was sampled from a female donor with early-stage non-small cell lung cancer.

In DNA, the CDR3 is TGTGCCAGCAGTTTCGACAGTCTGAACACCGGGGAGCTGTTTTTT. This encodes CASSFDSLNTGELFF. The chain uses TRBV2 and TRBJ2-2; a possible D gene is TRBD1 (5 bases). Trimming shortened V by 5 bases and J by 1 base, and 11 bases separated the two germline ends. Germline values: CDR1 SNHLY, CDR2 FYNNEI. The CDR3 is 15 residues long. Together with reference TRBV2 and TRBJ2-2, the CDR3 gives the full variable domain: EPEVTQTPSHQVTQMGQEVILRCVPISNHLYFYWYRQILGQKVEFLVSFYNNEISEKSEIFDDQFSVERPDGSNFTLKIRSTKLEDSAMYFCASSFDSLNTGELFFGEGSRLTVL.